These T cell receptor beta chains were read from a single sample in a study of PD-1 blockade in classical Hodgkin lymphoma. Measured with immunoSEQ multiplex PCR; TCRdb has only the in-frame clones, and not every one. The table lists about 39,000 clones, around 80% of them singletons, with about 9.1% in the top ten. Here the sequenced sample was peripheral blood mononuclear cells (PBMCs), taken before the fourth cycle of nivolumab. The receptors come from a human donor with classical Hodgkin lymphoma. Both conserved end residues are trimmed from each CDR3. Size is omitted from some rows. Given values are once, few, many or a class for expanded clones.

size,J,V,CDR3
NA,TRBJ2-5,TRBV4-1,ASSQARGTQY
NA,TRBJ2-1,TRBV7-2,ASSLVTGKSYNEQF
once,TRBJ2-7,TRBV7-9,ASSPRTRSYEQY
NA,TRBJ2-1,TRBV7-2,ASSLDSPGTIYNEQF
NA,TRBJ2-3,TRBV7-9,ASSYSTDTQY
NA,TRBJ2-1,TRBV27,ASSSWVTYNEQF
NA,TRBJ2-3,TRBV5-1,ASSSPGTSATQY
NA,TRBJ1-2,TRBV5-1,ASSLDRAYGYT
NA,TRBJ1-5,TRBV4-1,ASSQDLTGWQPQH
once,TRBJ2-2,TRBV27,ASTNSGGEGGELF
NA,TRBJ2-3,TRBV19,ASSGGVWGTDTQY
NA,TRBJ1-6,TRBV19,ASSRPGQGAHSPLH
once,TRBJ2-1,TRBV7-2,ASSSPSNEQF
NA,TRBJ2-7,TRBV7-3,ASSLPLGQPSYEQY
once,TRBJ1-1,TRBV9,ASSVVQDTEAF
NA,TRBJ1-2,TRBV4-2,ASSQPPNYGYT